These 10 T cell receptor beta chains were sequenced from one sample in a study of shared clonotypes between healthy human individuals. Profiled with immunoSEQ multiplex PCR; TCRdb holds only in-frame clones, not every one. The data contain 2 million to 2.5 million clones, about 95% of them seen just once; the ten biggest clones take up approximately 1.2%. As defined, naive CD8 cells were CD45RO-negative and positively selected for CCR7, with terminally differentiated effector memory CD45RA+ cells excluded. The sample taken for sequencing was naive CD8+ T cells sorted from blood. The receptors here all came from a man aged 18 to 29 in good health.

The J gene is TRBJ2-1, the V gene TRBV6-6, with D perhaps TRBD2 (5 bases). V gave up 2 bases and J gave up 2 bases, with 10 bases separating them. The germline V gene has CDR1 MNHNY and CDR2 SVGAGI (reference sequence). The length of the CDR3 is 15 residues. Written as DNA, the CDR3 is TGTGCCAGCAGTTACCTAGCTTTGACCTACAATGAGCAGTTCTTC. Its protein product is CASSYLALTYNEQFF.

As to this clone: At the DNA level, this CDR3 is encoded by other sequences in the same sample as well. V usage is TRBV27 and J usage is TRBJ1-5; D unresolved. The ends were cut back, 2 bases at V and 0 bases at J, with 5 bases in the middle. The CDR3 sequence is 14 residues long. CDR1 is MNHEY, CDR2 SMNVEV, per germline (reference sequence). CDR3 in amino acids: CASSLRDSNQPQHF. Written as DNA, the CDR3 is TGTGCCAGCAGTTTACGAGATAGCAATCAGCCCCAGCATTTT.

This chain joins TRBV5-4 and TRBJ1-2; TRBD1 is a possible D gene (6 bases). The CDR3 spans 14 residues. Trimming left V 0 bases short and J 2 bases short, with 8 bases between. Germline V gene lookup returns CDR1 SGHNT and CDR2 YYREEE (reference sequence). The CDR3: CASSLADRNYGYTF. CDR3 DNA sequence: TGTGCCAGCAGCTTGGCCGACAGGAACTATGGCTACACCTTC.

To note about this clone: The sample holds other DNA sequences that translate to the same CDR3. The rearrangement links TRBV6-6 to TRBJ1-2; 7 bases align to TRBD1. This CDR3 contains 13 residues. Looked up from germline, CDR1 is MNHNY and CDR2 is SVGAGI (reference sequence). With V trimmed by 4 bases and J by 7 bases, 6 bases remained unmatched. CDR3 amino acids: CASSSTGESGYTF. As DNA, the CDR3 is TGTGCCAGCAGTTCTACAGGGGAAAGTGGCTACACCTTC.

For the CDR3, the DNA is TGTGCCAGCAGACGAGGGGGGGCGACTGAAGCTTTCTTT. This sequence encodes CASRRGGATEAFF. The chain joins TRBV2 to TRBJ1-1, with D maybe TRBD1 (6 bases). Deletions cut 6 bases from V and 5 bases from J, with 13 bases between. The germline CDR1 and CDR2 sequences are SNHLY and FYNNEI. The CDR3 spans 13 residues.

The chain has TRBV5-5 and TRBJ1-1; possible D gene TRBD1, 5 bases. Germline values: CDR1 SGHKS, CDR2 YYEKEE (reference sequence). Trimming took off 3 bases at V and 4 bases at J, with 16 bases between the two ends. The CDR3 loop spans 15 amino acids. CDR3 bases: TGTGCCAGCAGCTGGGTGGGGGACTCGGGCACTGAAGCTTTCTTT. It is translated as CASSWVGDSGTEAFF. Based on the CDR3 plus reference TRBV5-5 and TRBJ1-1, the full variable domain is DAGVTQSPTHLIKTRGQQVTLRCSPISGHKSVSWYQQVLGQGPQFIFQYYEKEERGRGNFPDRFSARQFPNYSSELNVNALLLGDSALYLCASSWVGDSGTEAFFGQGTRLTVV.

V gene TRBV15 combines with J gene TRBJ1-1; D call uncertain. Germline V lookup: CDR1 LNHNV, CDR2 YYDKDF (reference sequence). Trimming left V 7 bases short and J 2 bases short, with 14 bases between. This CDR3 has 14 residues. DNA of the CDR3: TGTGCCACCAAAGTACACGGGTCCAACACTGAAGCTTTCTTT. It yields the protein CATKVHGSNTEAFF.

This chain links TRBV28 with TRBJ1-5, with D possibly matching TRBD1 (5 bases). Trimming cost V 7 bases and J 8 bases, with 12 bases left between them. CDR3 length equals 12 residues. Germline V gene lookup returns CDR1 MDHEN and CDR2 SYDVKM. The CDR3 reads CASTRWGEPQHF. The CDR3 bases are TGTGCCAGCACCCGCTGGGGGGAGCCCCAGCATTTT. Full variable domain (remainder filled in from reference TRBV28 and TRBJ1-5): DVKVTQSSRYLVKRTGEKVFLECVQDMDHENMFWYRQDPGLGLRLIYFSYDVKMKEKGDIPEGYSVSREKKERFSLILESASTNQTSMYLCASTRWGEPQHFGDGTRLSIL.

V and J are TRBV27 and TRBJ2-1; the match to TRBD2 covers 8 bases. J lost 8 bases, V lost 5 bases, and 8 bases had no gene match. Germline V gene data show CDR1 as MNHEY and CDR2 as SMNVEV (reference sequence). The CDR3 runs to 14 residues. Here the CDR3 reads CASSVGGVIDEQFF. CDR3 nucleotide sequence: TGTGCCAGCAGTGTCGGGGGGGTGATCGATGAGCAGTTCTTC.

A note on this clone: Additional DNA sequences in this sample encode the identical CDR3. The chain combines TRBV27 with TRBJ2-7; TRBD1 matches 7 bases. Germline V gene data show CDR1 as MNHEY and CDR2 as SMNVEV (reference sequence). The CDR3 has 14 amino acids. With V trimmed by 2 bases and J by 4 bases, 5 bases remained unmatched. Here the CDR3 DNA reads TGTGCCAGCAGTTTAAAGGGGGCGGGTTACGAGCAGTACTTC. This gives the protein CASSLKGAGYEQYF.